A selection of T cell receptor beta chains follows, all from one sample in a study of technical replicates of blood from several donors. The protocol was immunoSEQ multiplex PCR, while the TCRdb copy is restricted to in-frame clones and leaves out a portion. In the table there are over 55,000 clones, more than 75% of which are singletons. Sequencing used PBMCs. All receptors come from a human donor in good health. Some clones in this sample may be carry-over from other donors' samples. Both conserved end residues are part of each CDR3. The order of the fields is V gene, J gene, CDR3 protein.

TRBV7-2	TRBJ1-6	CASSLRSSSDSPLHF
TRBV5-1	TRBJ1-4	CASSPKGHAAPTNEKLFF
TRBV5-4	TRBJ2-7	CASSVLDRAYEQYF
TRBV7-2	TRBJ1-5	CASSLVAGVSNQPQHF
TRBV27	TRBJ1-3	CASSLGSTVRSGNTIYF
TRBV6-5	TRBJ2-6	CASSYDTGANVLTF
TRBV19	TRBJ1-1	CASSLTPFYEAFF
TRBV11-3	TRBJ2-7	CASSFWWGQDYEQYF
TRBV30	TRBJ1-2	CAGGWDYGYTF
TRBV9	TRBJ2-3	CASSSLAEDTDTQYF
TRBV29-1	TRBJ1-1	CSVVGQGFGGNTEAFF
TRBV7-6	TRBJ2-7	CASSLGEPTGEQYF
TRBV10-3	TRBJ1-1	CAISESRGLTTEAFF
TRBV7-9	TRBJ2-1	CASSLTGDNEQFF